The source of this T cell receptor (beta chain) is a study of blood T cells in healthy people across ages. About the study: About one barcoded beta molecule per two T cells came from capture by template switching.

Overall study results and limits: CMV status of donors was unknown, possibly confounding expanded clonotype changes.

PCR was performed a second time for about 7 to 12 cycles using a sample-barcoded 5' primer and a J-beta primer mix. TCRdb passed the 5' RACE reads through MiXCR, listing each CDR3 protein once. The sample contains 1.5 million to 2 million distinct CDR3 sequences, 28% of which appear only once. This clonotype was seen a handful of times. Its antigen remains unknown. The origin of this receptor is a woman aged 25 to 39 in good health. What was sequenced was blood.

CDR3 sequence (DNA): TGTGCCACCAGTGTAAGGGACCGAATAATCTTAGAAAAACTGTTTTTT. It encodes CATSVRDRIILEKLFF. This chain connects TRBV24-1 to TRBJ1-4, with a tentative D call TRBD1 (5 bases). Germline V lookup: CDR1 KGHDR, CDR2 SFDVKD. V lost 5 bases and J 8 bases, leaving 20 bases between the germline ends. This CDR3 has 16 residues.